Listed here are 32 T cell receptor beta chains from one sample, sequenced in a study of identical twins. TCRdb re-called the 5' RACE reads through MiXCR, storing one row per CDR3 protein. The top ten clones hold 1.6% of a sample with some 630,000 distinct CDR3 sequences, about 7% of them seen once. This sample was shared with a second study, whose subject was yellow fever vaccine responses in identical twins.

Specimen: PBMCs. The receptors were gathered from a woman between 18 and 30 years old in good health.

This clonotype was recorded at least ten times. This rearrangement joins TRBV20-1 to TRBJ1-1, with D perhaps matching TRBD1 (5 bases). The germline CDR1 and CDR2 sequences are DFQATT and SNEGSKA (reference sequence). The CDR3 is 14 amino acids. V dropped 0 bases and J dropped 1 base, with 9 bases sitting between them. CDR3 sequence (DNA): TGCAGTGCTAGAGACGGGGGAGAGAACACTGAAGCTTTCTTT. Translation: CSARDGGENTEAFF.

There are a few counts of this clonotype. In DNA form, the CDR3 reads TGCAGTGCTAGAGGGACAGGGGGCGCATATGGCTACACCTTC. Protein: CSARGTGGAYGYTF. The chain is built from TRBV20-1 and TRBJ1-2, with TRBD1 matching over 11 bases. With 1 base clipped from V and 5 bases from J, the junction kept 3 bases outside the gene matches. Per germline, CDR1 DFQATT and CDR2 SNEGSKA (reference sequence). This CDR3 has 14 residues.

This chain connects TRBV20-1 to TRBJ2-7; 9 bases align to TRBD2. The CDR3 consists of 13 residues. The junction had 6 bases not matched to a gene; V was cut back by 7 bases and J by 2 bases. Germline CDR1 and CDR2: DFQATT and SNEGSKA (reference sequence). Here the CDR3 reads CSGRVAGAYEQYF. The DNA for the CDR3 is TGCAGTGGACGAGTAGCGGGAGCCTACGAGCAGTACTTC.

This clonotype has ten or more counts. The chain couples TRBV28 to TRBJ2-1, with D perhaps TRBD2 (5 bases). Germline assignment: CDR1 MDHEN and CDR2 SYDVKM. Trimming removed 2 bases at V and 4 bases at J, with 12 bases between. This CDR3 spans 15 amino acids. The CDR3 here is CASSLTGIDYNEQFF. CDR3 bases: TGTGCCAGCAGTTTAACGGGGATTGATTACAATGAGCAGTTCTTC.

The rearrangement links TRBV5-1 to TRBJ2-6, with a possible D match to TRBD2 (6 bases). Trimming took off 4 bases at V and 0 bases at J, with 14 bases between the two ends. CDR1 is SGHRS and CDR2 is YFSETQ in the germline V gene. The CDR3 spans 17 residues. The CDR3 here is CASSKGLGDSGANVLTF. CDR3 DNA sequence: TGCGCCAGCAGCAAGGGACTCGGAGACTCTGGGGCCAACGTCCTGACTTTC.

The gene calls are TRBV10-3 and TRBJ2-1, with TRBD2 identical over 10 bases. The CDR3 contains 16 residues. V gave up 5 bases and J gave up 4 bases; unmatched junction bases: 8. Germline V gene sequence: CDR1 ENHRY, CDR2 SYGVKD. The CDR3: CAISPITSGTYNEQFF. CDR3 coding DNA: TGTGCCATCAGTCCGATTACTAGCGGGACTTACAATGAGCAGTTCTTC.

V usage is TRBV27 and J usage is TRBJ2-2, with TRBD2 matching 9 bases. This CDR3 is built from 16 residues. V dropped 4 bases and J dropped 7; count of bases not matched to a gene: 10. In germline, CDR1 is MNHEY, CDR2 SMNVEV (reference sequence). This CDR3 is CASSYGAGGQVGELFF. Written as DNA, the CDR3 is TGTGCCAGCAGTTATGGGGCGGGAGGGCAGGTCGGGGAGCTGTTTTTT.

This clonotype was seen repeatedly, ten times or more. CDR3 sequence: CATRNRGPQETQYF. In DNA form, the CDR3 reads TGTGCCACCAGGAACAGGGGTCCCCAAGAGACCCAGTACTTC. The rearrangement links TRBV6-1 to TRBJ2-5; 7 nucleotides agree with TRBD1. CDR1 and CDR2 (germline): MNHNS, SASEGT. Losses at the gene ends were 10 bases for V and 1 base for J; bases not matched to a gene: 9. The length of the CDR3 is 14 residues.

This chain joins TRBV20-1 and TRBJ2-5; 10 bases map to TRBD2. The CDR3 is 15 residues long. In germline, CDR1 is DFQATT, CDR2 SNEGSKA (reference sequence). V trimming: 1 base; J trimming: 4 bases; junction bases outside the gene matches: 6. The CDR3 DNA reads TGCAGTGCTAGAGTCCGAGCGGGGGGGCTAGAGACCCAGTACTTC. Encoded protein: CSARVRAGGLETQYF.

There are a few counts of this clonotype. The chain employs TRBV12-3 or TRBV12-4 and TRBJ2-7; D is perhaps TRBD2 (5 bases). The CDR3 is 15 residues long. Trimming took off 2 bases at V and 2 bases at J, with 13 bases between the two ends. The chain's CDR3 is CASSLFAGFTYEQYF. The DNA for the CDR3 is TGTGCCAGCAGTTTATTTGCGGGTTTCACCTACGAGCAGTACTTC.

This clonotype appeared a few times. The genes are TRBV12-3 or TRBV12-4 and TRBJ1-5; D perhaps matches TRBD1 (5 bases). CDR3 length equals 16 residues. V dropped 6 bases and J dropped 3 bases, with 18 bases sitting between them. The CDR3 spells CASSPRASGNNQPQHF. The CDR3 nucleotides are TGTGCCAGCAGCCCCAGGGCTTCTGGGAACAATCAGCCCCAGCATTTT.

This clonotype came up a few times. The CDR3 loop is CASSLALIAGPTGELFF. DNA of the CDR3: TGTGCCAGCAGCTTAGCGTTAATAGCGGGACCCACCGGGGAGCTGTTTTTT. The chain recombines TRBV7-8 with TRBJ2-2, with 8 bases aligning to TRBD2. With V trimmed by 0 bases and J by 4 bases, 7 bases remained unmatched. This CDR3 region has 17 residues. Germline CDR1 SGHVS, CDR2 FQNEAQ.

As concerns this clonotype: The junction shows a germline mismatch at one end, possibly a read error. The rearrangement links TRBV7-9 to TRBJ2-3; D remains ambiguous. Germline lookup yields CDR1 SEHNR and CDR2 FQNEAQ (reference sequence). This CDR3 region has 14 residues. CDR3 DNA: TGTGTCAGCAGCCAGTACCAGGGCACAGATACGCAGTATTTT. Translating gives CVSSQYQGTDTQYF.

This chain uses TRBV11-1 with TRBJ2-7; TRBD2 aligns across 9 bases. V dropped 1 base and J dropped 7; count of bases not matched to a gene: 23. The germline gives CDR1 SGHAT, CDR2 FQDESV (reference sequence). The CDR3 spans 20 residues. The CDR3 DNA follows: TGTGCCAGCAGCTTAGTACTCGGGACGGTGTTTGGTAGCGGGAGCGGGGAGCAGTACTTC. Its translation: CASSLVLGTVFGSGSGEQYF.

The chain combines TRBV12-3 or TRBV12-4 with TRBJ2-1; 8 positions match TRBD2. V was clipped by 6 bases and J by 5 bases; unmatched bases: 18. CDR3 length equals 18 residues. The CDR3 DNA is TGTGCCAGCAGCTCCCGTGCAGCGGGGGCCGTCGTACACAATGAGCAGTTCTTC. Translation gives CASSSRAAGAVVHNEQFF.

This clonotype was found many times. The genes are TRBV20-1 and TRBJ1-1, with TRBD1 matching over 12 bases. This CDR3 contains 19 residues. The germline CDR1 and CDR2 sequences are DFQATT and SNEGSKA (reference sequence). Trimming removed 4 bases from V and 1 base from J; junction bases left unmatched: 16. CDR3 region: CSAIRDRGLSIGSNTEAFF. As DNA, the CDR3 is TGCAGTGCTATCCGGGACAGGGGGCTTTCGATCGGTTCGAACACTGAAGCTTTCTTT.

This clonotype was counted a few times. This rearrangement joins TRBV3-1 to TRBJ2-2; the match to TRBD2 covers 9 bases. The CDR3 runs 15 residues. Unmatched junction bases numbered 0, after V lost 3 bases and J lost 1 base. Germline assignment: CDR1 LGHDT and CDR2 YNNKEL (reference sequence). The CDR3, as DNA: TGTGCCAGCAGCCATAGCGGGAGGAACACCGGGGAGCTGTTTTTT. This encodes CASSHSGRNTGELFF.

This clonotype was detected many times. V and J are TRBV6-5 and TRBJ2-2; 7 positions match TRBD2. Germline CDR1 reads MNHEY; CDR2 reads SVGAGI. V was pared by 3 bases and J by 2 bases, with 6 bases of the junction left unmatched. CDR3 size: 16 residues. The DNA for the CDR3 is TGTGCCAGCAGTTATGGTCCTAGCGGAAACACCGGGGAGCTGTTTTTT. It specifies CASSYGPSGNTGELFF.

The rearrangement uses TRBV11-2 and TRBJ2-7; D is unresolved. CDR3 length: 14 amino acids. V lost 7 bases to trimming and J lost 3 bases, with 16 bases between them. Germline values: CDR1 SGHAT, CDR2 FQNNGV. The CDR3 region is CASTLDGTYYEQYV. CDR3 nucleotide sequence: TGTGCCAGCACCCTCGACGGAACCTACTACGAGCAGTACGTC.

In its sample, this clonotype was seen many times. The gene calls are TRBV5-1 and TRBJ1-1; a weak D match, TRBD1 (6 bases). The CDR3 extends over 16 amino acids. Germline-derived CDR1 and CDR2 are SGHRS and YFSETQ. The V end was cut by 1 base, the J end by 5 bases, with 18 bases between. This chain's CDR3 is CASSLSGQRSPTEAFF. The CDR3 DNA follows: TGCGCCAGCAGCTTGAGCGGACAGAGGTCCCCAACTGAAGCTTTCTTT.

V and J are TRBV29-1 and TRBJ2-5, with 8 positions matching TRBD1. The CDR3 contains 15 residues. CDR1 SQVTM and CDR2 ANQGSEA come from the germline V gene. V trimming: 4 bases; J trimming: 7 bases; junction bases outside the gene matches: 14. The CDR3 DNA is TGCAGCGTTGCCCTTGGGACAGGAGAGGGTGGGACCCAGTACTTC. This sequence encodes CSVALGTGEGGTQYF.

This rearrangement joins TRBV3-1 to TRBJ2-7; D is undetermined. The CDR3 totals 14 residues. V was cut by 4 bases and J by 0 bases, with 10 bases left in between. Germline-derived CDR1 and CDR2 are LGHDT and YNNKEL (reference sequence). DNA for the CDR3: TGTGCCAGCAGCCCAGCCGGTTACTCCTACGAGCAGTACGTC. It translates to CASSPAGYSYEQYV.

This chain links TRBV27 with TRBJ1-3; TRBD1 agrees at 7 bases. The CDR3 sequence is 16 residues long. Germline CDR1 MNHEY, CDR2 SMNVEV (reference sequence). Unmatched junction bases numbered 11, after V lost 5 bases and J lost 4 bases. The CDR3 coding sequence is TGTGCCAGCAGTCTTAGGGGGCCCCGGCAGGGAAACACCATATATTTT. It is translated as CASSLRGPRQGNTIYF.

This clonotype has a handful of counts. The chain joins TRBV5-1 to TRBJ2-2; possibly TRBD1 for D (5 bases). V lost 4 bases and J lost 4, with 8 bases in between. This CDR3 contains 13 residues. CDR1 and CDR2 (germline): SGHRS, YFSETQ. In DNA, the CDR3 is TGCGCCAGCAGCCGACAGATCACCGGGGAGCTGTTTTTT. Translated, it gives CASSRQITGELFF. The full variable domain, its missing parts supplied by reference TRBV5-1 and TRBJ2-2, is KAGVTQTPRYLIKTRGQQVTLSCSPISGHRSVSWYQQTPGQGLQFLFEYFSETQRNKGNFPGRFSGRQFSNSRSEMNVSTLELGDSALYLCASSRQITGELFFGEGSRLTVL.

This chain connects TRBV5-1 to TRBJ2-5; possibly TRBD1 or TRBD2 for D (5 bases each). V dropped 6 bases and J dropped 5 bases, with 11 bases sitting between them. CDR3 length: 12 residues. The germline V gene has CDR1 SGHRS and CDR2 YFSETQ. The CDR3 loop is CASTSGTETQYF. The CDR3, as DNA: TGCGCCAGCACCTCAGGGACCGAGACCCAGTACTTC.

The genes are TRBV7-9 and TRBJ2-1; 8 bases are a match to TRBD2. The V and J ends lost 4 bases and 8 bases, in that order; junction bases with no gene match: 13. Germline CDR1 is SEHNR and CDR2 is FQNEAQ (reference sequence). There are 16 residues in the CDR3. In DNA form, the CDR3 reads TGTGCCAGCAGCTCCCCGGGGGGGGAGGTATTGGATGAGCAGTTCTTC. It translates to CASSSPGGEVLDEQFF.

This clonotype was counted between two and nine times. V and J are TRBV4-1 and TRBJ2-1; 13 bases agree with TRBD2. The germline CDR1 and CDR2 sequences are MGHRA and YSYEKL. CDR3 size: 20 residues. Germline trimming cut 1 base from V and 0 bases from J; bases unmatched to any gene: 9. The CDR3 DNA reads as TGCGCCAGCAGCCAAGTCCGACTAGCGGGAGGCCAGAGCTCCTACAATGAGCAGTTCTTC. Protein product: CASSQVRLAGGQSSYNEQFF.

This clonotype was found a few times. This chain connects TRBV9 to TRBJ1-1; D not certain. V gave up 0 bases and J gave up 4 bases, with 10 bases separating them. Germline assignment: CDR1 SGDLS and CDR2 YYNGEE. The CDR3 covers 14 residues. The CDR3 DNA is TGTGCCAGCAGCGTAGCTGGAGAGGTCACTGAAGCTTTCTTT. It yields the protein CASSVAGEVTEAFF.

V and J are TRBV20-1 and TRBJ2-3; TRBD2 agrees at 8 bases. Trimming took 0 bases from V and 5 from J; bases not matched to a gene: 16. The germline gives CDR1 DFQATT, CDR2 SNEGSKA (reference sequence). The CDR3 is 18 amino acids. DNA for the CDR3: TGCAGTGCTAGAGATTGGGATCCCGGGGGGGCAAGTATAGATACGCAGTATTTT. It specifies CSARDWDPGGASIDTQYF.

The V call is TRBV20-1, the J call TRBJ2-4; TRBD2 matches at 9 bases. The V gene's germline CDR1 is DFQATT and CDR2 SNEGSKA (reference sequence). This CDR3 region has 15 residues. V shed 0 bases and J 3 bases; nucleotides not matched to a gene: 3. CDR3 amino acids: CSARDSGSLKNIQYF. For the CDR3, the DNA is TGCAGTGCTAGAGATAGCGGGAGTCTCAAAAACATTCAGTACTTC.

The DNA for the CDR3 is TGCGCCAGCCGTACCGAAAGAACCTCCTACAATGAGCAGTTCTTC. Its translation is CASRTERTSYNEQFF. The V gene is TRBV5-1, the J gene TRBJ2-1, with D unclear. This CDR3 region has 15 residues. V lost 7 bases, J lost 0 bases, and 14 bases lay in between. CDR1 is SGHRS, CDR2 YFSETQ, per germline.

This clonotype was counted a few times. The chain uses TRBV7-6 and TRBJ2-1, with 7 positions matching TRBD2. Per germline, CDR1 SGHVS and CDR2 FNYEAQ. The V and J ends lost 1 base and 3 bases, in that order; junction bases with no gene match: 3. There are 15 residues in the CDR3. The CDR3: CASSLVASGYNEQFF. The CDR3 bases are TGTGCCAGCAGCTTAGTCGCTAGCGGCTACAATGAGCAGTTCTTC.